The 16 T cell receptor beta chains below were found in one sample sequenced in a study of cytomegalovirus exposure and HLA in healthy donors. PCR employed 60 Vbeta and 13 Jbeta primers. Assay used: immunoSEQ multiplex PCR; TCRdb lists only in-frame clones, some missing. The sample carries 160,000 or so clones, roughly 70% recorded once. What was sequenced was PBMCs. These receptors were taken from a woman younger than 45 in good health and CMV-seronegative.

The rearrangement joins TRBV7-9 to TRBJ2-3; D is unresolved. V shed 0 bases and J shed 5 bases, with 9 bases lying between them. This CDR3 region has 14 residues. CDR1 is SEHNR and CDR2 is FQNEAQ in the germline V gene (reference sequence). CDR3 DNA: TGTGCCAGCAGCTTAGCACTAAAAGAAGATACGCAGTATTTT. Protein product: CASSLALKEDTQYF.

The V call is TRBV19, the J call TRBJ1-1; D uncertain. The ends were cut back, 6 bases at V and 0 bases at J, with 14 bases in the middle. The germline V gene has CDR1 LNHDA and CDR2 SQIVND (reference sequence). The CDR3 consists of 15 residues. The CDR3 is CASRELSGMNTEAFF. The CDR3 DNA follows: TGTGCCAGTAGGGAGTTGAGTGGAATGAACACTGAAGCTTTCTTT.

The chain carries TRBV30 and TRBJ2-1, with D possibly matching TRBD2 (7 bases). CDR3 size: 13 residues. Trimming stripped 4 bases from V and 5 bases from J, with 12 bases between. CDR1 GTSNPN and CDR2 SVGIG come from the germline V gene (reference sequence). The CDR3 sequence is CAWMRGGDNEQFF. The CDR3 bases are TGTGCCTGGATGAGGGGGGGGGACAATGAGCAGTTCTTC.

This chain links TRBV19 with TRBJ2-1, with D possibly matching TRBD2 (6 bases). The germline V gene encodes CDR1 LNHDA and CDR2 SQIVND (reference sequence). The V end lost 7 bases, the J end lost 8 bases, and 15 bases lay between the germline ends. The CDR3 has 13 residues. The CDR3 is CASNRRRADEQFF. The CDR3 nucleotides read TGTGCCAGTAACCGGAGGAGGGCGGATGAGCAGTTCTTC.

The genes are TRBV9 and TRBJ1-5; D not resolved. In germline, CDR1 is SGDLS, CDR2 YYNGEE. The V gene lost 0 bases and the J gene lost 8 bases, with 12 bases spanning the gap. The CDR3 has 14 residues. For the CDR3, the DNA is TGTGCCAGCAGCGTAGGAGTCGGAGGAGAGCCCCAGCATTTT. Protein product: CASSVGVGGEPQHF.

This chain uses TRBV7-6 with TRBJ2-7; tentatively, D is TRBD2 (6 bases). Trimming shortened V by 7 bases and J by 2 bases, and 15 bases separated the two germline ends. The CDR3 consists of 14 residues. Germline loops: CDR1 SGHVS, CDR2 FNYEAQ. CDR3 sequence (DNA): TGTGCCAGCACCACCTGGGACTCCCCCTACGAGCAGTACTTC. This encodes CASTTWDSPYEQYF.

The chain has TRBV19 and TRBJ2-7; D might be TRBD1 (6 bases). The V gene's germline CDR1 is LNHDA and CDR2 SQIVND (reference sequence). This CDR3 is built from 15 residues. Trimming removed 2 bases at V and 1 base at J, with 12 bases between. Written as DNA, the CDR3 is TGTGCCAGTAGTATAAGGGGGAGTAAATCCTACGAGCAGTACTTC. Its protein product is CASSIRGSKSYEQYF.

This clone was found a few times. This sequence joins TRBV27 and TRBJ1-4; D is ambiguous. The CDR3 length is 15 residues. Germline CDR1 MNHEY, CDR2 SMNVEV (reference sequence). The V gene lost 6 bases and the J gene lost 7 bases, with 18 bases spanning the gap. In DNA, the CDR3 is TGTGCCAGCAGCCCTTTCGAGGGTTTTTCTGAAAAACTGTTTTTT. The encoded protein is CASSPFEGFSEKLFF.

V usage is TRBV9 and J usage is TRBJ2-4, with 10 bases identical to TRBD1. This CDR3 contains 15 residues. CDR1 and CDR2 (germline): SGDLS, YYNGEE. V lost 3 bases to trimming and J lost 9 bases; unmatched junction nucleotides: 9. The CDR3 region is CASSATVTGGGIQYF. In nucleotides, the CDR3 is TGTGCCAGCAGCGCCACCGTGACAGGGGGCGGCATTCAGTACTTC.

The genes are TRBV19 and TRBJ1-5; D unresolved. This CDR3 has 14 amino acids. Germline V CDR1 and CDR2: LNHDA, SQIVND (reference sequence). Trimming removed 7 bases at V and 1 base at J, with 11 bases between. The CDR3 loop is CASTRRESNQPQHF. For the CDR3, the DNA is TGTGCCAGTACCCGTAGGGAGAGCAATCAGCCCCAGCATTTT.

This clone was counted a few times. The chain has TRBV9 and TRBJ1-2; weak D call: TRBD1 (5 bases). The CDR3 runs 12 residues. Germline CDR1 is SGDLS and CDR2 is YYNGEE. V was cut by 6 bases and J by 8 bases, with 14 bases left in between. The CDR3 nucleotides are TGTGCCAGCAAAACAGGTCCCGGGGGCTACACCTTC. Residues: CASKTGPGGYTF.

The rearrangement links TRBV5-4 to TRBJ2-7; 11 bases are shared with TRBD1. Germline V gene sequence: CDR1 SGHNT, CDR2 YYREEE (reference sequence). V lost 5 bases and J lost 6; bases outside the gene matches: 4. The CDR3 consists of 13 residues. The CDR3 bases are TGTGCCAGCAGAAGGACAGGGGGCGGCGAGCAGTACTTC. This sequence encodes CASRRTGGGEQYF.

The rearrangement uses TRBV19 and TRBJ1-2; a weak D match, TRBD1 (6 bases). CDR1 LNHDA and CDR2 SQIVND come from the germline V gene (reference sequence). The CDR3 covers 14 residues. Trimming removed 6 bases at V and 4 bases at J, with 15 bases between. The chain's CDR3 is CASSLQGSGYGYTF. As DNA, the CDR3 is TGTGCCAGTAGCTTACAGGGCTCAGGCTATGGCTACACCTTC. Full variable domain (rest looked up from reference TRBV19 and TRBJ1-2): DGGITQSPKYLFRKEGQNVTLSCEQNLNHDAMYWYRQDPGQGLRLIYYSQIVNDFQKGDIAEGYSVSREKKESFPLTVTSAQKNPTAFYLCASSLQGSGYGYTFGSGTRLTVV.

This rearrangement joins TRBV27 to TRBJ2-1; D is possibly TRBD2 (6 bases). The germline CDR1 and CDR2 sequences are MNHEY and SMNVEV (reference sequence). The V gene lost 7 bases and the J gene lost 3 bases, with 16 bases spanning the gap. The CDR3 has 15 amino acids. The CDR3 spells CASNSGTGIYNEQFF. The CDR3 DNA sequence: TGTGCCAGCAATTCCGGGACTGGAATCTACAATGAGCAGTTCTTC.

This clone was detected only once. The rearrangement uses TRBV6-1 and TRBJ2-2, with D perhaps matching TRBD1 (6 bases). The CDR3 spans 13 residues. V was clipped by 4 bases and J by 6 bases, with 9 bases between them. Germline V gene lookup returns CDR1 MNHNS and CDR2 SASEGT. The CDR3 region is CASSGNRAGELFF. The CDR3 DNA sequence: TGTGCCAGCAGTGGAAACAGGGCCGGGGAGCTGTTTTTT.

This chain connects TRBV7-6 to TRBJ2-7; TRBD2 agrees at 7 bases. The V and J ends lost 4 bases and 7 bases, in that order; junction bases with no gene match: 13. Germline lookup yields CDR1 SGHVS and CDR2 FNYEAQ. CDR3 length: 15 residues. CDR3 loop: CASSSQDSGAGEQYF. CDR3 DNA: TGTGCCAGCAGCTCCCAGGATAGCGGAGCGGGAGAGCAGTACTTC.